This T cell receptor (beta chain) was recorded in a study of somatic mutations in cytotoxic T cells in rheumatoid arthritis. Clones were read by immunoSEQ multiplex PCR, and TCRdb kept only the in-frame ones, dropping some. Of approximately 11,000 clones in the sample, nearly 75% were seen once. Blood donors, with a median age of 56 years (range roughly 21-70) and 55% female, made up the healthy control group. Positive selection with magnetic beads achieved the isolation of CD4+ and CD8+ cells, followed by a flow cytometry check of purity. Per germline, CDR1 LNHNV and CDR2 YYDKDF (reference sequence). The CDR3 has 13 residues. V was shortened by 2 bases and J by 6 bases, with 10 bases between the two germline ends.

This receptor was identified in a woman between 40 and 50 years old in good health. The sequencing input was CD8+ T cells sorted from blood. The chain uses TRBV15 and TRBJ1-2; D may be TRBD1 (5 bases). The CDR3 reads CATSRPRGNGYTF. The CDR3, as DNA: TGTGCCACCAGCAGACCTAGGGGTAATGGCTACACCTTC.